This T cell receptor beta chain comes out of a study of cytomegalovirus exposure and HLA in healthy donors. Overall study: The Caucasian-associated ancestry cluster contained 65% to 85% of the approximately 400 genotyped donors.

The CDR3 length is 13 residues. CDR1 is MDHEN and CDR2 is SYDVKM in the germline V gene. V shed 11 bases, J shed 5 bases, and the junction held 10 bases outside the gene matches. Primers for the PCR totalled 60 Vbeta and 13 Jbeta. TCRdb keeps only in-frame clones here, not all; method: immunoSEQ multiplex PCR. The data show 150,000 to 200,000 clones, roughly 80% seen once. Study-level results: Specific recognition of CMV antigens was confirmed in vitro for a few chains (all CMV-associated). The only immune exposure information that was available was CMV serostatus.

As regards this clone: Its antigen is as yet unknown.

This receptor was identified in a middle-aged woman in good health and CMV-seropositive. The sample was PBMCs. The chain couples TRBV28 to TRBJ2-7, with 9 positions matching TRBD2. This CDR3 reads CASRAGGRHEQYF. CDR3 sequence (DNA): TGTGCCTCAAGGGCGGGAGGGCGACACGAGCAGTACTTC.